This T cell receptor (gamma chain) was captured by sequencing in a study of intestinal T cells in coeliac disease (TCRdb year 2020). Some background on the complete study: In the TRG cohort, the mean age of coeliac patients was about 15 years compared with about 51 years for controls, so the coeliac patients were much younger than the controls. A second, larger TCR-gamma (TRG) cohort included duodenal biopsies from about 35 coeliac disease patients and 20 to 25 non-coeliac controls. In the TCR-delta (TRD) cohort, there were duodenal biopsies from some eleven coeliac disease patients and some eleven non-coeliac controls.

With regard to this clone: The antigen it binds to is not known. No base-level quality is on record; no much larger clone is a single base apart.

Summary of the overall study and its limitations: FFPE-derived DNA was found to be relatively degraded, and loss of a proportion of TCR sequences in each sample was likely caused by this degradation. The coeliac group and the control group were significantly different in age, but an analysis split by age did not give significant classification. It was not possible to tell repeated CDR3 amino acid sequences apart from PCR duplicates. In training, clustering based on TRD kmers put every one of the 22 biopsies in the right class, and the leave-one-out accuracy was reported as 91%. Of approximately 54 biopsies, around 51 (about 94%) were correctly classified by TRG clustering, which had a reported leave-one-out accuracy of around 87%.

Genomic DNA was extracted with the QIAamp DNA FFPE tissue kit from ten 5-um FFPE scrolls per case. Classification of coeliac disease based on the TCR repertoire was tested using fully anonymised formalin-fixed paraffin-embedded duodenal biopsies that were surplus to diagnostic needs. The library was prepared using multiplex PCR. The run used an Ion Torrent PGM. The LymphoTrack kit, which has primers carrying Illumina adapters, was used to amplify TRG repertoires from around 200 ng of biopsy DNA. After purification with AMPure XP beads and quantification on a 2100 Bioanalyzer, the TRG amplicons were pooled in equimolar amounts. An Ion PGM instrument was used to sequence the TRG libraries. The paper's processing steps were these. FastX discarded any read in which over 10% of nucleotides had a quality score below the third quartile for that patient. IMGT/HighV-QUEST was used to align reads in order to assign V, D and J genes, locate CDR3 regions and judge functionality. After the sequences were translated into amino acids, every sequence predicted to be non-functional was thrown out. CDR3s were split into kmers, with and without positional annotation; kmer frequencies underwent PCA, and samples were clustered using all 1023 combinations of PCs 1-10. Classification was validated by leave-one-out cross-validation, re-optimising parameters on the remaining samples each time. Shannon diversity was calculated with the vegan R package from repeated random subsamples, each the size of the lowest read count. Public reads were reanalyzed in TCRdb with CATT, and rows carrying the same DNA were merged afterwards. TCRdb's processing, not the study's, gives the V and J calls here. The sample data list fewer than 850 gamma-chain clones, and 45% to 60% of these were observed just once. 22% of the sample goes to the ten largest clones.

This sequence was found in a human donor with celiac disease. The sample consisted of a duodenal biopsy.

CDR3 sequence: CAAWDCGIRKLF. The nucleotide sequence reads as follows: TGTGCTGCGTGGGATTGTGGTATAAGAAAACTCTTT. The receptor chain draws on TRGV10 and TRGJ1 or TRGJ2. TRGV10 is an ORF; its function is uncertain. The CDR3 runs 12 residues from the cysteine to the phenylalanine. CDR3 DNA is the only sequence kept; it has 36 bases, read in frame from the first base. Here V drops 8 bases and J drops 13 bases, and the junction holds 15 bases not matched to any gene.